The 30 T cell receptor beta chains below all came from one sample that was sequenced in a study of OX40 agonist ivuxolimab in advanced cancers. Using immunoSEQ multiplex PCR, the repertoire was profiled, and TCRdb retains in-frame clones only, with some absent. Altogether around 77,000 clones are present, 85% to 90% being singletons, with the ten largest covering approximately 2.4%. Sequencing was performed on CD4+ or CD8+ T cells sorted from blood, taken in a trial of the OX40 agonist ivuxolimab. The receptor source for this set is an adult with an advanced solid tumor such as melanoma, head and neck, liver or kidney cancer.

This rearrangement joins TRBV5-1 to TRBJ1-1; weak D call: TRBD1 (5 bases). Germline CDR1 is SGHRS and CDR2 is YFSETQ. The CDR3 covers 16 residues. The germline V and J ends were trimmed by 3 bases and 2 bases, with 17 bases remaining between them. The CDR3 protein is CASSSNIAGGNTEAFF. CDR3 sequence (DNA): TGCGCCAGCAGCTCAAATATTGCGGGGGGTAACACTGAAGCTTTCTTT.

The chain has TRBV25-1 and TRBJ1-5, with a weak D call TRBD1 (6 bases). The CDR3 runs 16 residues. V dropped 3 bases and J dropped 7 bases, with 19 bases sitting between them. Germline-derived CDR1 and CDR2 are MGHDK and SYGVNS. Here the CDR3 reads CASSDKGVTVSQPQHF. The DNA of the CDR3 is TGTGCCAGCAGTGATAAGGGGGTGACAGTGAGCCAGCCCCAGCATTTT.

The chain joins TRBV5-1 to TRBJ1-1; 8 bases line up with TRBD1. Losses at the gene ends were 4 bases for V and 4 bases for J; bases not matched to a gene: 9. The CDR3 extends over 15 amino acids. The germline gives CDR1 SGHRS, CDR2 YFSETQ. Here the CDR3 reads CASSGGDRSGTEAFF. For the CDR3, the DNA is TGCGCCAGCAGCGGGGGGGACAGGTCCGGCACTGAAGCTTTCTTT. The full variable domain, with the rest looked up from reference TRBV5-1 and TRBJ1-1, is KAGVTQTPRYLIKTRGQQVTLSCSPISGHRSVSWYQQTPGQGLQFLFEYFSETQRNKGNFPGRFSGRQFSNSRSEMNVSTLELGDSALYLCASSGGDRSGTEAFFGQGTRLTVV.

The chain links TRBV19 to TRBJ2-7; 7 positions agree with TRBD1. This CDR3 has 12 amino acids. Germline CDR1 LNHDA, CDR2 SQIVND (reference sequence). J was trimmed by 2 bases and V by 9 bases; bases with no gene match: 4. The CDR3 DNA follows: TGTGCCAGCGGGACAGAACCCTACGAGCAGTACTTC. Protein: CASGTEPYEQYF.

V is TRBV6-6 and J is TRBJ2-3; D is ambiguous. With 6 bases removed from V and 1 base from J, the gap between germline ends came to 11 bases. This CDR3 is 14 amino acids long. The V gene's germline CDR1 is MNHNY and CDR2 SVGAGI (reference sequence). CDR3 sequence reads: CASSPVDRTDTQYF. In DNA form, the CDR3 reads TGTGCCAGCAGCCCCGTTGACCGCACAGATACGCAGTATTTT.

V usage is TRBV6-4 and J usage is TRBJ2-3, with D perhaps TRBD2 (6 bases). V lost 3 bases, J lost 0 bases, and 13 bases lay in between. Germline values: CDR1 MRHNA, CDR2 SNTAGT. This CDR3 region has 16 residues. CDR3 loop: CASSESGAPSTDTQYF. The CDR3 DNA reads TGTGCCAGCAGTGAATCGGGAGCGCCCAGCACAGATACGCAGTATTTT.

The CDR3 DNA sequence: TGCGCCAGCAGCTTGGGTCAGGTAAACACAGATACGCAGTATTTT. It is translated as CASSLGQVNTDTQYF. This chain uses TRBV5-1 with TRBJ2-3, with no clear D. Germline values: CDR1 SGHRS, CDR2 YFSETQ. The CDR3 is 15 amino acids. Trimming stripped 0 bases from V and 2 bases from J, with 10 bases between.

The genes are TRBV28 and TRBJ1-2, with 8 bases that match TRBD1. The J segment lost 3 bases and the V segment lost 4 bases, leaving 10 bases of the junction unmatched. Looked up from germline, CDR1 is MDHEN and CDR2 is SYDVKM. The CDR3 contains 16 residues. The CDR3: CASSSKDRGPYYGYTF. DNA of the CDR3: TGTGCCAGCAGTTCGAAAGACAGGGGACCGTACTATGGCTACACCTTC.

V is TRBV4-1 and J is TRBJ2-7, with TRBD2 matching 12 bases. The germline gives CDR1 MGHRA, CDR2 YSYEKL. The CDR3 covers 17 residues. With 5 bases clipped from V and 5 bases from J, the junction kept 13 bases outside the gene matches. The CDR3 protein is CASSLGLAGYLGNEQYF. The CDR3, as DNA: TGCGCCAGCAGCTTGGGACTAGCGGGTTACCTAGGGAACGAGCAGTACTTC.

The gene calls are TRBV5-8 and TRBJ2-6; D possibly corresponds to TRBD2 (5 bases). The V end lost 10 bases, the J end lost 1 base, and 9 bases lay between the germline ends. There are 13 residues in the CDR3. Germline CDR1 SGHTS, CDR2 YDEGEE. For the CDR3, the DNA is TGTGCCTCCCGGGGATCTGGGGCCAACGTCCTGACTTTC. Protein product: CASRGSGANVLTF.

V gene TRBV29-1 combines with J gene TRBJ1-1; tentative D call: TRBD1 (6 bases). V gave up 4 bases and J gave up 6 bases, with 15 bases separating them. The CDR3 contains 13 residues. CDR1 is SQVTM, CDR2 ANQGSEA, per germline. The CDR3 spells CSVVRGLSSEAFF. CDR3 in DNA: TGCAGCGTTGTTCGGGGGCTTTCCTCTGAAGCTTTCTTT.

The rearrangement links TRBV6-4 to TRBJ1-5; D unresolved. Germline CDR1 reads MRHNA; CDR2 reads SNTAGT. Trimming shortened V by 6 bases and J by 2 bases, and 14 bases separated the two germline ends. CDR3 length: 15 residues. The CDR3 nucleotides read TGTGCCAGCAGCCCAACAGCGGTGGGCAATCAGCCCCAGCATTTT. Translating it yields CASSPTAVGNQPQHF.

The V gene is TRBV4-1, the J gene TRBJ1-1; tentative D call: TRBD1 (6 bases). CDR3 length: 15 amino acids. Germline CDR1 MGHRA, CDR2 YSYEKL. Trimming pared 0 bases from V and 4 bases from J, leaving 12 bases between. CDR3 DNA: TGCGCCAGCAGCCAAGACCGGAACAGGGCCACTGAAGCTTTCTTT. Its protein product is CASSQDRNRATEAFF.

The chain uses TRBV7-8 and TRBJ2-1, with 9 nucleotides matching TRBD2. This CDR3 is built from 15 residues. Germline V gene data show CDR1 as SGHVS and CDR2 as FQNEAQ. V was pared by 3 bases and J by 6 bases, with 6 bases of the junction left unmatched. For the CDR3, the DNA is TGTGCCAGCAGCTTGGGACTAGCTAGTCGCAATGAGCAGTTCTTC. This encodes CASSLGLASRNEQFF.

The chain is built from TRBV7-2 and TRBJ1-5; D not certain. The CDR3 has 12 amino acids. The V end lost 3 bases, the J end lost 4 bases, and 4 bases lay between the germline ends. CDR1 SGHTA and CDR2 FQGNSA come from the germline V gene. The CDR3 here is CASSFNNQPQHF. The CDR3 bases are TGTGCCAGCAGCTTTAATAATCAGCCCCAGCATTTT.

The chain couples TRBV27 to TRBJ2-1, with 12 nucleotides matching TRBD2. CDR1 and CDR2 (germline): MNHEY, SMNVEV (reference sequence). The ends lost 5 bases at V and 4 bases at J; junction bases unmatched: 6. The CDR3 loop spans 16 amino acids. CDR3 DNA sequence: TGTGCCAGCAGTACCTGGACTAGCGGGGATTACAATGAGCAGTTCTTC. Its protein is CASSTWTSGDYNEQFF.

In DNA, the CDR3 is TGTGCCAGTAGTAAAAACGGACTAGCGCACGGTGAGCAGTTCTTC. Its translation is CASSKNGLAHGEQFF. V usage is TRBV19 and J usage is TRBJ2-1; 9 nucleotides match TRBD2. The V and J ends lost 4 bases and 9 bases, in that order; junction bases with no gene match: 10. This CDR3 is built from 15 residues. Germline V gene lookup returns CDR1 LNHDA and CDR2 SQIVND (reference sequence).

The rearrangement uses TRBV5-1 and TRBJ2-5; possibly TRBD1 for D (5 bases). CDR1 is SGHRS and CDR2 is YFSETQ in the germline V gene. Trimming took off 2 bases at V and 2 bases at J, with 7 bases between the two ends. This CDR3 spans 13 amino acids. The CDR3 protein is CASSLKGQETQYF. The CDR3, as DNA: TGCGCCAGCAGCTTAAAGGGGCAAGAGACCCAGTACTTC.

The chain joins TRBV5-1 to TRBJ1-1, with 7 nucleotides matching TRBD1. CDR3 length: 15 amino acids. The V and J ends lost 3 bases and 6 bases, in that order; junction bases with no gene match: 11. Germline-derived CDR1 and CDR2 are SGHRS and YFSETQ. CDR3 loop: CASSSVGAGGAEAFF. The CDR3 DNA reads TGCGCCAGCAGCTCCGTTGGGGCAGGGGGAGCTGAAGCTTTCTTT.

The chain is built from TRBV30 and TRBJ1-5, with no clear D. The germline V gene has CDR1 GTSNPN and CDR2 SVGIG (reference sequence). Trimming shortened V by 2 bases and J by 0 bases, and 8 bases separated the two germline ends. The CDR3 loop spans 14 amino acids. CDR3 loop: CAWSPSYSNQPQHF. The CDR3 region has the DNA TGTGCCTGGAGTCCTAGTTATAGCAATCAGCCCCAGCATTTT. The full variable domain, completed using reference TRBV30 and TRBJ1-5, is SQTIHQWPATLVQPVGSPLSLECTVEGTSNPNLYWYRQAAGRGLQLLFYSVGIGQISSEVPQNLSASRPQDRQFILSSKKLLLSDSGFYLCAWSPSYSNQPQHFGDGTRLSIL.

Here the CDR3 reads CASSYPYRASTDTQYF. The CDR3 nucleotides read TGTGCCAGCAGCTATCCCTACAGGGCTAGCACAGATACGCAGTATTTT. The V gene is TRBV13, the J gene TRBJ2-3; tentative D call: TRBD1 (6 bases). Trimming cost V 4 bases and J 0 bases, with 14 bases left between them. Germline-derived CDR1 and CDR2 are PRHDT and FYEKMQ (reference sequence). The CDR3 totals 16 residues. The whole variable domain, filled in from reference TRBV13 and TRBJ2-3, reads AAGVIQSPRHLIKEKRETATLKCYPIPRHDTVYWYQQGPGQDPQFLISFYEKMQSDKGSIPDRFSAQQFSDYHSELNMSSLELGDSALYFCASSYPYRASTDTQYFGPGTRLTVL.

This clone was counted only a few times. The rearrangement links TRBV5-1 to TRBJ1-2; 8 bases line up with TRBD1. The CDR3 loop spans 15 amino acids. The germline V gene has CDR1 SGHRS and CDR2 YFSETQ. The V and J ends lost 1 base and 7 bases, in that order; junction bases with no gene match: 9. The CDR3 loop reads CASSLLSAGGSGYTF. The CDR3 DNA reads as TGCGCCAGCAGCTTGTTGTCCGCAGGGGGCAGTGGCTACACCTTC.

This chain connects TRBV6-5 to TRBJ1-5, with D unresolved. The ends were cut back, 7 bases at V and 0 bases at J, with 13 bases in the middle. Looked up from germline, CDR1 is MNHEY and CDR2 is SVGAGI. The CDR3 runs 15 residues. The CDR3 nucleotides are TGTGCCAGCACTCCTTCCGTGGTTAGCAATCAGCCCCAGCATTTT. It encodes CASTPSVVSNQPQHF.

The chain recombines TRBV7-8 with TRBJ1-4; D is ambiguous. The CDR3 runs to 19 residues. The ends were cut back, 5 bases at V and 13 bases at J, with 35 bases in the middle. Germline V gene data show CDR1 as SGHVS and CDR2 as FQNEAQ. CDR3 amino acids: CASSPRALLGETVGRGLFF. The CDR3 nucleotides read TGTGCCAGCAGCCCCCGGGCCCTTTTGGGCGAGACGGTTGGGAGAGGACTGTTTTTT. Looking up the rest from reference TRBV7-8 and TRBJ1-4 gives the full variable domain: GAGVSQSPRYKVAKRGQDVALRCDPISGHVSLFWYQQALGQGPEFLTYFQNEAQLDKSGLPSDRFFAERPEGSVSTLKIQRTQQEDSAVYLCASSPRALLGETVGRGLFFGSGTQLSVL.

The table lists this clone with a count of one. The CDR3, as DNA: TGTGCCAGCAGGAATAGCTTTAAGTCTTTTCGAGAGCAGTTCTTC. This encodes CASRNSFKSFREQFF. The chain employs TRBV7-8 and TRBJ2-1; no reliable D call. The length of the CDR3 is 15 residues. V lost 6 bases and J lost 10, with 22 bases in between. Germline CDR1 SGHVS, CDR2 FQNEAQ. The whole variable domain, remainder taken from reference TRBV7-8 and TRBJ2-1, is GAGVSQSPRYKVAKRGQDVALRCDPISGHVSLFWYQQALGQGPEFLTYFQNEAQLDKSGLPSDRFFAERPEGSVSTLKIQRTQQEDSAVYLCASRNSFKSFREQFFGPGTRLTVL.

The V gene is TRBV11-1, the J gene TRBJ2-3, with unresolved D. This CDR3 has 13 amino acids. V lost 1 base to trimming and J lost 3 bases, with 5 bases between them. The germline gives CDR1 SGHAT, CDR2 FQDESV (reference sequence). CDR3 bases: TGTGCCAGCAGCTTAGTGAGGACAGATACGCAGTATTTT. Protein sequence: CASSLVRTDTQYF.

The chain recombines TRBV6-1 with TRBJ2-1, with D possibly matching TRBD2 (6 bases). V lost 6 bases and J lost 4, with 16 bases in between. The CDR3 length is 15 residues. The germline V gene has CDR1 MNHNS and CDR2 SASEGT. This chain's CDR3 is CASSTGEYPYNEQFF. The CDR3, as DNA: TGTGCCAGCAGCACGGGGGAGTACCCATACAATGAGCAGTTCTTC.

J is TRBJ1-2 and V is TRBV5-1; D ambiguous. Germline CDR1 and CDR2: SGHRS and YFSETQ. Trimming removed 0 bases at V and 4 bases at J, with 10 bases between. The CDR3 covers 14 residues. CDR3: CASSLGVLGYGYTF. Written as DNA, the CDR3 is TGCGCCAGCAGCTTGGGAGTGCTTGGCTATGGCTACACCTTC.

The chain uses TRBV27 and TRBJ2-5, with D maybe TRBD2 (6 bases). V was clipped by 3 bases and J by 6 bases, with 17 bases between them. CDR1 MNHEY and CDR2 SMNVEV come from the germline V gene (reference sequence). The CDR3 is 15 amino acids. CDR3 residues: CASSFAGRTIKTQYF. DNA for the CDR3: TGTGCCAGCAGTTTCGCTGGGAGGACGATAAAGACCCAGTACTTC.

The chain uses TRBV9 and TRBJ1-5, with 9 bases lining up with TRBD1. CDR1 is SGDLS, CDR2 YYNGEE, per germline. The CDR3 is made up of 16 amino acids. The V and J ends lost 0 bases and 6 bases, in that order; junction bases with no gene match: 7. CDR3 residues: CASSVEWTGVSQPQHF. The CDR3 bases are TGTGCCAGCAGCGTAGAATGGACAGGGGTAAGTCAGCCCCAGCATTTT.